This TCR beta chain is drawn from a study of shared clonotypes between healthy human individuals. Regarding the study as a whole: Among non-shared clonotypes, generation probabilities were lower than among those shared by all four donors. Clonotype sharing among donors likely depends on sequencing depth.

Turning to this clone: The antigen remains undetermined.

Germline V gives CDR1 SGDLS, CDR2 YYNGEE. The CDR3 is 14 residues long. V was clipped by 5 bases and J by 1 base, with 9 bases between them. In the source study's methods: Junction-only sequences without quality scores came from ImmunoSEQ, so filtering differed. Sequenced by immunoSEQ multiplex PCR; TCRdb stores in-frame clones only, minus some. V and J calls and clone size are those listed in that table; D and trimming were worked out from the DNA. The sample lists about 710,000 clones, around 73% occurring once. The chain has TRBV9 and TRBJ2-2, with TRBD2 as a possible D gene (6 bases). This TCR was recovered from a young woman in good health. Sample: memory CD4+ T cells sorted from blood. The subset here: CD45RA-negative fraction. In DNA, the CDR3 is TGTGCCAGCAGGCGGGACTTGAACACCGGGGAGCTGTTTTTT. Translation gives CASRRDLNTGELFF.